The sequence of this T cell receptor (beta chain) was determined in a study of T cells in Graves' hyperthyroidism and ophthalmopathy. Broader study findings: The model predicted ophthalmopathy a median around six months before onset.

At least 3 on the Clinical Activity Score was recorded for ophthalmopathy patients, who also had NOSPECS grade at least 4 and duration under 3 months. The PBMCs were sourced from fresh peripheral blood (about 10 ml). Amplified TCR beta CDR3 regions came from RNA transcripts. The HTBI set primed first-round TCR CDR3 RT-PCR. TCRdb redid the calling of the multiplex PCR reads with MiXCR, one entry per CDR3 protein. The profile shows about 640,000 distinct CDR3 sequences, less than 25% of them singletons. This clonotype was seen more than once but under ten times. Its antigen is still unknown. The receptor was derived from a man under 40 with Graves' ophthalmopathy. The specimen sequenced was blood.

This CDR3 is CARGGTPDVPGELFF. The CDR3 region has the DNA TGTGCCAGAGGGGGGACACCAGACGTTCCCGGGGAGCTGTTTTTT. J is TRBJ2-2 and V is TRBV30, with D perhaps assigned TRBD1 or TRBD2 (6 bases each). Germline lookup yields CDR1 GTSNPN and CDR2 SVGIG (reference sequence). The CDR3 is 15 amino acids. Trimming removed 8 bases at V and 6 bases at J, with 22 bases between.